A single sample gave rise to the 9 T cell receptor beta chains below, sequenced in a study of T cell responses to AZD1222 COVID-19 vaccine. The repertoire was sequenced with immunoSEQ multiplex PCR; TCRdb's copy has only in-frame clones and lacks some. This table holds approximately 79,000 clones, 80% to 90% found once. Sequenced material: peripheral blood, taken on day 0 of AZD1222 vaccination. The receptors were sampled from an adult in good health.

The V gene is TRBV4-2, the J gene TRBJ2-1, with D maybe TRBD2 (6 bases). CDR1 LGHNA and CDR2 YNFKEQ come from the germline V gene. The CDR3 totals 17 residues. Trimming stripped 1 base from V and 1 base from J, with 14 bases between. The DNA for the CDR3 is TGTGCCAGCAGCCAAGCATCGGGCGGGATGTCCTACAATGAGCAGTTCTTC. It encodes CASSQASGGMSYNEQFF.

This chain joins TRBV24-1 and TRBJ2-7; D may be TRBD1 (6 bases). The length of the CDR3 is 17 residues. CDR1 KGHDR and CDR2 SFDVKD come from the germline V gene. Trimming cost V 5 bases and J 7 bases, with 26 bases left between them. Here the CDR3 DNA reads TGTGCCACCAGTGCCCAGTCCCAGGGGTACCGATTTCAGGAGCAGTACTTC. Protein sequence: CATSAQSQGYRFQEQYF.

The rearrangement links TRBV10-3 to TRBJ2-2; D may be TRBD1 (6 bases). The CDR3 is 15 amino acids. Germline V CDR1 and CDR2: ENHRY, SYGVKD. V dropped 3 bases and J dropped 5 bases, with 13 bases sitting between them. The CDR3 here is CAISDQQGLTGELFF. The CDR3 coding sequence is TGTGCCATCAGTGATCAACAGGGATTAACCGGGGAGCTGTTTTTT.

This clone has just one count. CDR3 region: CASRSFGGTEAFF. DNA of the CDR3: TGCGCCAGCAGGTCCTTCGGGGGCACTGAAGCTTTCTTT. The rearrangement uses TRBV4-1 and TRBJ1-1; D perhaps matches TRBD1 (5 bases). Germline V gene lookup returns CDR1 MGHRA and CDR2 YSYEKL. Trimming cost V 6 bases and J 4 bases, with 12 bases left between them. The CDR3 runs to 13 residues.

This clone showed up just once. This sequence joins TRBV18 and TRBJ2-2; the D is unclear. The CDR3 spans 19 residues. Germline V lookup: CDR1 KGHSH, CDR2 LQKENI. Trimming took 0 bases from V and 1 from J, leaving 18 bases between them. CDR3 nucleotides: TGTGCCAGCTCACCACCCCCGAGTCTCAATATAGTGAACACCGGGGAGCTGTTTTTT. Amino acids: CASSPPPSLNIVNTGELFF.

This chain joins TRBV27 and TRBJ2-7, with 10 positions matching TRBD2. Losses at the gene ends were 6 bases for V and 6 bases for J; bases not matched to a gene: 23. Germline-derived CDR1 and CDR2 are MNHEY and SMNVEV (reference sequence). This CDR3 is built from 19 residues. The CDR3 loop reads CASSPPGLAGAGGRGEQYF. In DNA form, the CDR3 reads TGTGCCAGCAGCCCTCCCGGGCTAGCGGGAGCCGGGGGGCGGGGCGAGCAGTACTTC.

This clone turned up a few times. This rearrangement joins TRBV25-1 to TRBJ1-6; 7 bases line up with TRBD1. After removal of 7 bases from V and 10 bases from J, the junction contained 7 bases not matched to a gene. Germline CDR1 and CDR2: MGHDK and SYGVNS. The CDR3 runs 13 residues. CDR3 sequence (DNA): TGTGCCAGCACCCGGGACAGCGGCTCACCCCTCCACTTT. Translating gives CASTRDSGSPLHF.

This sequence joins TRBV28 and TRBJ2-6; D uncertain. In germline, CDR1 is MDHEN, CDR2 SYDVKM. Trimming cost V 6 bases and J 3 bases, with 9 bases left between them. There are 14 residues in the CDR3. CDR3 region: CASSLRSGANVLTF. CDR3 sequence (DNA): TGTGCCAGCAGCCTCAGGAGTGGGGCCAACGTCCTGACTTTC. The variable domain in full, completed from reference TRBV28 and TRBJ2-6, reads DVKVTQSSRYLVKRTGEKVFLECVQDMDHENMFWYRQDPGLGLRLIYFSYDVKMKEKGDIPEGYSVSREKKERFSLILESASTNQTSMYLCASSLRSGANVLTFGAGSRLTVL.

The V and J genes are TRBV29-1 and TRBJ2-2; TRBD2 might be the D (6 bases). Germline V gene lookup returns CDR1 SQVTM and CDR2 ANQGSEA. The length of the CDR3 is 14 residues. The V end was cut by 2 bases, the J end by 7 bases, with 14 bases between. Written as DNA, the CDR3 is TGCAGCGTTGAACCGGCGGGAAACGGCGGGGAGCTGTTTTTT. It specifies CSVEPAGNGGELFF.